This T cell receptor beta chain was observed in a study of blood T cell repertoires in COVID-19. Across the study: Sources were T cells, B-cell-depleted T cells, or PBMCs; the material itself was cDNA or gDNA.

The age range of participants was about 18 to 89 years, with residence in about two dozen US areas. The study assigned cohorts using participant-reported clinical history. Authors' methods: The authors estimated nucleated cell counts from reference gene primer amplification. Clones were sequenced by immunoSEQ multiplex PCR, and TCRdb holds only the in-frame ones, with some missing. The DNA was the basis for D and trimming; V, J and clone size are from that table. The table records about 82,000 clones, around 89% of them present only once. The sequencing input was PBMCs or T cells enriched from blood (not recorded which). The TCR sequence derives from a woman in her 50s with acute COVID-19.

The CDR3 protein is CASRSTNFSTDTQYF. CDR3 nucleotides: TGTGCCAGCAGGTCAACCAACTTTAGCACAGATACGCAGTATTTT. The chain uses TRBV3-1 (or the pseudogene TRBV3-2) and TRBJ2-3; D remains ambiguous. This CDR3 contains 15 residues. Trimming took off 6 bases at V and 0 bases at J, with 13 bases between the two ends. The germline V gene encodes CDR1 LGHDT and CDR2 YNNKEL (reference sequence).